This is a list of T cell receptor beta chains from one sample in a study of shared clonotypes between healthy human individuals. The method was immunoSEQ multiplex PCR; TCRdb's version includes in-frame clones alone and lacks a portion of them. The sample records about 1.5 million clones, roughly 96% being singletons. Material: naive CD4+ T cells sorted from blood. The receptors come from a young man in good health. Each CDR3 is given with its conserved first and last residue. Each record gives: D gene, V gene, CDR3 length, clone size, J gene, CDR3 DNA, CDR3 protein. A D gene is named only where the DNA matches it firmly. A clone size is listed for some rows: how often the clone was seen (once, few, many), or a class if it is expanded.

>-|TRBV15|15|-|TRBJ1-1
TGTGCCACCAGCAGAGACAGGGTACAGCTCACTGAAGCTTTCTTT
CATSRDRVQLTEAFF
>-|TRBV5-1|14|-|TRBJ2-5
TGCGCCAGCAGCTTGATGGACAGAGAAGAGACCCAGTACTTC
CASSLMDREETQYF
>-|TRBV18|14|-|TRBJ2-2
TGTGCCAGCTCGCAGCTTGAGAACACCGGGGAGCTGTTTTTT
CASSQLENTGELFF
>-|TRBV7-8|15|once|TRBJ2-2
TGTGCCAGCAGCTTAGGTATAGGACCGAGCTGGGAGCTGTTTTTT
CASSLGIGPSWELFF
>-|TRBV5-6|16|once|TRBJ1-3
TGTGCCAGCAGCATAGACAGGCTACGAGCCGGAAACACCATATATTTT
CASSIDRLRAGNTIYF
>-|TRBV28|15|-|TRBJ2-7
TGTGCCAGCAGTTTACCAAAAGGGAGCGGCTACGAGCAGTACTTC
CASSLPKGSGYEQYF
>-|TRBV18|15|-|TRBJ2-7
TGTGCCAGCTCACCCTCGGCCAGAGACACCTACGAGCAGTACTTC
CASSPSARDTYEQYF
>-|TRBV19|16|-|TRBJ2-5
TGTGCCAGTAGTATAGTAGGAGGAGGGCCCCAAGAGACCCAGTACTTC
CASSIVGGGPQETQYF
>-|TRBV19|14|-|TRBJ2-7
TGTGCCAGTAGTATAGAGGGTTTGACCTACGAGCAGTACTTC
CASSIEGLTYEQYF
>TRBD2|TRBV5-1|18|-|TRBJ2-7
TGCGCCAGCACTCTGGGGACTAGCGGGAGGCCCAGCTCCTACGAGCAGTACTTC
CASTLGTSGRPSSYEQYF
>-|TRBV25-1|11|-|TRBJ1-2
TGTGCCAGCATGTCTCCCTATGGCTACACCTTC
CASMSPYGYTF
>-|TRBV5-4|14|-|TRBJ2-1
TGTGCCAGCAGCGTCGTGGGATCTTACAATGAGCAGTTCTTC
CASSVVGSYNEQFF
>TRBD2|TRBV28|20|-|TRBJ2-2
TGTGCCAGCAGTTTCGTATTTAGCGGGATTCTTAAATTGAACACCGGGGAGCTGTTTTTT
CASSFVFSGILKLNTGELFF
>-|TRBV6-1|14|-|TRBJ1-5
TGTGCCAGCAGTGTGGACACGAGCAATCAGCCCCAGCATTTT
CASSVDTSNQPQHF
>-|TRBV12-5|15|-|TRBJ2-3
TGTGCTAGCGCGGGTTGGACCTCGTGGGCAGATACGCAGTATTTT
CASAGWTSWADTQYF
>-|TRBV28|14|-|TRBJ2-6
TGTGCCAGCAGTTTTCAGTCTGGGGCCAACGTCCTGACTTTC
CASSFQSGANVLTF
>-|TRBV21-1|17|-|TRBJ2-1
TGTGCCAGCAGCGACCGGACCCGGGACGGGACAGACAATGAGCAGTTCTTC
CASSDRTRDGTDNEQFF
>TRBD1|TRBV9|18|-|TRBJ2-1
TGTGCCAGCAGCGTAGCTTCCCTAGGGGACAGGGTTTACAATGAGCAGTTCTTC
CASSVASLGDRVYNEQFF
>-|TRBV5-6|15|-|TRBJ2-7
TGTGCCAGCAGCTTGGCGAAGGTTTACTCCTACGAGCAGTACTTC
CASSLAKVYSYEQYF
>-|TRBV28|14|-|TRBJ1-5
TGTGCCAGCAGTTTACAGGGGATGGGACAGCCCCAGCATTTT
CASSLQGMGQPQHF
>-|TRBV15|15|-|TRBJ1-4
TGTGCCACCAGCAGAGAAATTGGGGGCGGCGAAAAACTGTTTTTT
CATSREIGGGEKLFF
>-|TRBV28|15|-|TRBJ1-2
TGTGCCAGCAGTTTCTCCGGGGGCAGGGTTTATGGCTACACCTTC
CASSFSGGRVYGYTF
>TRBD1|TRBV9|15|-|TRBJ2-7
TGTGCCAGCAGCGTCTCGGGACAGGGGGCGCGCGAGCAGTACTTC
CASSVSGQGAREQYF
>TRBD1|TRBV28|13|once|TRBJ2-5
TGTGCCAGCAGTATCGACAGGGTCCAGACCCAGTACTTC
CASSIDRVQTQYF
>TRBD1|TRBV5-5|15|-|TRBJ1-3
TGTGCCAGCAGCTTGGATGACAGGGGTGGGAACACCATATATTTT
CASSLDDRGGNTIYF
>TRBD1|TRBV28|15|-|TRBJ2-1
TGTGCCAGCAGTGAGACAGGGGGTAGCGCGAGTGAGCAGTTCTTC
CASSETGGSASEQFF
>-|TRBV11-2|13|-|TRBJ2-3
TGTGCCAGCAGCCCTGAGCTCCGAGATACGCAGTATTTT
CASSPELRDTQYF
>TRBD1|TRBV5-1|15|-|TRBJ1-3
TGCGCCAGCTCAAATCAGGGGGCGCTTGGAAACACCATATATTTT
CASSNQGALGNTIYF
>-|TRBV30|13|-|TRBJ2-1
TGTGCCTGGAGTTCAGACAGGTACAATGAGCAGTTCTTC
CAWSSDRYNEQFF
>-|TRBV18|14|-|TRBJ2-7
TGTGCCAGCTCACATGGGCCGATGGGATACGAGCAGTACTTC
CASSHGPMGYEQYF
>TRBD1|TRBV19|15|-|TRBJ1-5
TGTGCCAGTACCAACGACAGGGGCAGCAATCAGCCCCAGCATTTT
CASTNDRGSNQPQHF
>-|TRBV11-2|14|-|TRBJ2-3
TGTGCCAGCAGCTTACAGTTAGCAAGAGATACGCAGTATTTT
CASSLQLARDTQYF